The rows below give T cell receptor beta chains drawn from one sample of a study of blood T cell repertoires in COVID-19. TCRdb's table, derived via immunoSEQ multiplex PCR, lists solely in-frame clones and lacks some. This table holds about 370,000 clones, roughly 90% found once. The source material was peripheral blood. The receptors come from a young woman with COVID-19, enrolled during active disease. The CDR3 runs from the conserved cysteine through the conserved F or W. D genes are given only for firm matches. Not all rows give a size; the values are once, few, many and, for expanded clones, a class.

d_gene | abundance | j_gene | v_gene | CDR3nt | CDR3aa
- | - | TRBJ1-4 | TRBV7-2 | TGTGCCAGCAGCTTAACGGCCGGCGGTAATGAAAAACTGTTTTTT | CASSLTAGGNEKLFF
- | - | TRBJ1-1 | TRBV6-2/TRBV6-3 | TGTGCCAGCAGTTACCGGGGAGGGGGCACTGAAGCTTTCTTT | CASSYRGGGTEAFF
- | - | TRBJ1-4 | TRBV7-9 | TGTGCCAGCAGCTTTTCCGGGTTTCCTGAAAAACTGTTTTTT | CASSFSGFPEKLFF
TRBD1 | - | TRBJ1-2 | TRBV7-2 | TGTGCCAGCAGCTCTGGAGGGGGCCTTGATGGCTACACCTTC | CASSSGGGLDGYTF
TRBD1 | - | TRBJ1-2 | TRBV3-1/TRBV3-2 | TGTGCCAGCAGCCAGGACAGGGGGGGCTATGGCTACACCTTC | CASSQDRGGYGYTF
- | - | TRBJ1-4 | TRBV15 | TGTGCCACCAGCAGAGCAGGGATCGCGGAAAAACTGTTTTTT | CATSRAGIAEKLFF
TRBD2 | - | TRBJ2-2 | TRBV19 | TGTGCCAGTTGGCCAAAGGGAGGGGTTTACACCGGGGAGCTGTTTTTT | CASWPKGGVYTGELFF
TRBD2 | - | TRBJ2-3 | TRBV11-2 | TGTGCCAGCAGTCTAGCGGGGGGAGGCCTTAGCACAGATACGCAGTATTTT | CASSLAGGGLSTDTQYF
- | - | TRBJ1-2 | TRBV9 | TGTGCCAGCAGCGTAAGCCCAGGGATCTATGGCTACACCTTC | CASSVSPGIYGYTF
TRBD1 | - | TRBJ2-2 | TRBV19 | TGTGCCAGTAGTCCGACAGGGACCCCCGGGGAGCTGTTTTTT | CASSPTGTPGELFF
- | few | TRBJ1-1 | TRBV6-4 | TGTGCCAGCAGTGAGAGTCTCGGACACCGTGAAGCTTTCTTT | CASSESLGHREAFF
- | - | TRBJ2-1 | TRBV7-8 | TGTGCCAGCAGCTTAGTCACAGTGAGCTCCTACAATGAGCAGTTCTTC | CASSLVTVSSYNEQFF
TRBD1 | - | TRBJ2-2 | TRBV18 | TGTGCCAGCACGGACAGGGAGAACACCGGGGAGCTGTTTTTT | CASTDRENTGELFF
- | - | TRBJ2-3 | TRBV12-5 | TGTGCTAGTGGTCTCTCCACAGATACGCAGTATTTT | CASGLSTDTQYF
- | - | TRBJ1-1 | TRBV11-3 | TGTGCCAGCAGCCTCGAGAGGGATAAGAACACTGAAGCTTTCTTT | CASSLERDKNTEAFF
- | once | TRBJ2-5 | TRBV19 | TGTGCCAGTAGTATCGGCGGGGAGACCCAGTACTTC | CASSIGGETQYF
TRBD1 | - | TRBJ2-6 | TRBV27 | TGTGCCAGCCATATGACCGGGACAGCGCTCTCTGGGGCCAACGTCCTGACTTTC | CASHMTGTALSGANVLTF
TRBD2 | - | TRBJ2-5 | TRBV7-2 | TGTGCCAGCAGCATCGGACTAGCCGGGGAGACCCAGTACTTC | CASSIGLAGETQYF
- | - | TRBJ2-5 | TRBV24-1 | TGTGCCACCAGTGATCCCTCCAGGGGAAAAGAGACCCAGTACTTC | CATSDPSRGKETQYF
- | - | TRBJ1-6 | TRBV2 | TGTGCCAGCAGACAGGAGAGCTCCTATAATTCACCCCTCCACTTT | CASRQESSYNSPLHF
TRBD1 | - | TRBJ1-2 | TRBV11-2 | TGTGCCAGCAGCCCAACAGGGGCTGACTATGGCTACACCTTC | CASSPTGADYGYTF
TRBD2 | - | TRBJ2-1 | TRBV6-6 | TGTGCCAGCATTAGCGCTAGCGGGAGGGGCGATGAGCAGTTCTTC | CASISASGRGDEQFF
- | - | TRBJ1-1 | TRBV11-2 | TGTGCCAGCAGCTCCCAGCCGGGACACAACACTGAAGCTTTCTTT | CASSSQPGHNTEAFF
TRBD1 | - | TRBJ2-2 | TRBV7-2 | TGTGCCAGCAGCCCCTACGCGGGGACAGGGTCCGGGGAGCTGTTTTTT | CASSPYAGTGSGELFF
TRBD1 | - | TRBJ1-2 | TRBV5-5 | TGTGCCAGCAGCCTAGGGACAGGGGGCAACTATGGCTACACCTTC | CASSLGTGGNYGYTF
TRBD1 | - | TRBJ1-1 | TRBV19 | TGTGCCAGTAGTATGGAACCAGGGACAGCTCTAGCTTTCTTT | CASSMEPGTALAFF
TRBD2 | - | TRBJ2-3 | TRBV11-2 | TGTGCCAGCAGCTCGGGACTAGCGGGAGGGAACACAGATACGCAGTATTTT | CASSSGLAGGNTDTQYF
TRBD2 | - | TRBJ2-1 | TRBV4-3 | TGCGCCAGCAGCTCCCAGCGGGAGTTGAACGAGCAGTTCTTC | CASSSQRELNEQFF
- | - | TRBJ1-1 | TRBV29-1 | TGCAGCGTTGCGGGACAGAACACTGAAGCTTTCTTT | CSVAGQNTEAFF
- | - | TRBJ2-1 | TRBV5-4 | TGTGCCAGCAGCCTCCAGAATGAGCAGTTCTTC | CASSLQNEQFF
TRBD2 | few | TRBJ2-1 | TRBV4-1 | TGCGCCAGCAGCCGAGCGGGAGTGGGCAATGAGCAGTTCTTC | CASSRAGVGNEQFF
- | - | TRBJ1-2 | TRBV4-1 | TGCGCCAGCAGCCAACGACAGGACCAGGGCTACACCTTC | CASSQRQDQGYTF
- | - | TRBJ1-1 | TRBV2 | TGTGCCAGCAGTGTCTCGGGGTTGAACACTGAAGCTTTCTTT | CASSVSGLNTEAFF
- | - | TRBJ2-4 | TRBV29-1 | TGCAGCGCCGCGGGGTGGCGGGGCCCCTCCAAAAACATTCAGTACTTC | CSAAGWRGPSKNIQYF
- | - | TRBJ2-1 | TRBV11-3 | TGTGCCAGCAGCTCTGGCCCTGAGCAGTTCTTC | CASSSGPEQFF
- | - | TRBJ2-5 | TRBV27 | TGTGCCAGCAGTGGGGCTGGAATTCAGACCCAGTACTTC | CASSGAGIQTQYF
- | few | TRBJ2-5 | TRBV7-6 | TGTGCCAGCAGCTTAGCTAGCGGATCCCAAGAGACCCAGTACTTC | CASSLASGSQETQYF
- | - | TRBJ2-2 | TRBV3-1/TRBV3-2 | TGTGCCAGCAGCCCCTACTCCACCGGGGAGCTGTTTTTT | CASSPYSTGELFF
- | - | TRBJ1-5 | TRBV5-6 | TGTGCCAGCAGGAAGAAAGGGACTAAGCCCCAGCATTTT | CASRKKGTKPQHF